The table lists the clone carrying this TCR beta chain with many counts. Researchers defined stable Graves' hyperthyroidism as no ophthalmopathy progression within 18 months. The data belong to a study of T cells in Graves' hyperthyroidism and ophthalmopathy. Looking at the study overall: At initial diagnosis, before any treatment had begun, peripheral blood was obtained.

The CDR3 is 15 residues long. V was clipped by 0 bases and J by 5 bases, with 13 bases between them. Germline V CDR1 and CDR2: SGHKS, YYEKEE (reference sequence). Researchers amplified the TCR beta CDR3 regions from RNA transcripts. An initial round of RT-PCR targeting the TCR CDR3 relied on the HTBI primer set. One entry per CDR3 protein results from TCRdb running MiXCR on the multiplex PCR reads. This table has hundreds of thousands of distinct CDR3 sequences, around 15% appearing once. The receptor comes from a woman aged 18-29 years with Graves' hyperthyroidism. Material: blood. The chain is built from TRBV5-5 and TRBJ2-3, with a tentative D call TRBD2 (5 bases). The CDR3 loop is CASSLVSGLGDTQYF. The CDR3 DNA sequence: TGTGCCAGCAGCTTGGTCAGCGGATTGGGAGATACGCAGTATTTT.